This is a list of T cell receptor beta chains from one sample in a study of T cells after posttransplantation cyclophosphamide. Generated by immunoSEQ multiplex PCR, the TCRdb table keeps only in-frame clones and is missing some. The table records some 16,000 clones without singletons, the ten largest covering approximately 0.5%. The sample in question was PBMCs, obtained after allogeneic stem cell transplant with posttransplant cyclophosphamide. Source of these receptors: a female patient aged 30-39 years who received an allogeneic stem cell transplant from a related donor, was CMV-positive, and had no GVHD. Some of these T cells may belong to the graft donor. Both conserved end residues are part of each CDR3. The order of the fields is V gene, clone size, J gene, D gene, CDR3 protein, CDR3 DNA. The D gene is left open where the match is weak. Clone sizes are shown as once, few, many or a size class.

>TRBV28|many|TRBJ2-1|NA
CASSSTGTYNEQFF
TGTGCCAGCAGTTCCACCGGGACCTACAATGAGCAGTTCTTC
>TRBV7-8|many|TRBJ2-7|NA
CASSLRRGSYEQYF
TGTGCCAGCAGCTTAAGGAGGGGCTCCTACGAGCAGTACTTC
>TRBV21-1|many|TRBJ2-7|NA
CASAPVPGEDYGGYEQYF
TGTGCCAGCGCACCCGTCCCGGGAGAGGACTACGGGGGTTACGAGCAGTACTTC
>TRBV7-6|many|TRBJ2-2|TRBD2
CASSLGLAGTGELFF
TGTGCCAGCAGCTTAGGACTAGCGGGGACCGGGGAGCTGTTTTTT
>TRBV5-4|many|TRBJ2-7|TRBD2
CASSFSGSHEQYF
TGTGCCAGCAGCTTCAGCGGGAGTCACGAGCAGTACTTC
>TRBV7-3|many|TRBJ2-7|TRBD2
CASSIRTSGRPWTYEQYF
TGTGCCAGCAGCATAAGAACTAGCGGGCGCCCGTGGACCTACGAGCAGTACTTC
>TRBV4-3|many|TRBJ2-3|TRBD2
CASSQDQGGLAGAVDTQYF
TGCGCCAGCAGCCAAGATCAGGGTGGACTAGCGGGAGCGGTAGATACGCAGTATTTT
>TRBV15|many|TRBJ1-3|NA
CATSRDRYSGNTIYF
TGTGCCACCAGCAGAGACAGGTACTCTGGAAACACCATATATTTT
>TRBV9|many|TRBJ1-1|TRBD1
CASSSGVRGDRSEAFF
TGTGCCAGCAGCTCCGGAGTGCGCGGGGACAGGAGTGAAGCTTTCTTT
>TRBV6-5|many|TRBJ2-7|TRBD1
CASSRTGGTYEQYF
TGTGCCAGCAGCCGAACAGGGGGAACGTACGAGCAGTACTTC
>TRBV5-1|many|TRBJ1-1|NA
CASSRRQNEAFF
TGCGCCAGCAGCAGAAGACAGAATGAAGCTTTCTTT
>TRBV11-2|many|TRBJ2-2|TRBD1
CASSFQGAWTGELFF
TGTGCCAGCAGCTTTCAGGGGGCATGGACCGGGGAGCTGTTTTTT
>TRBV4-2|many|TRBJ2-1|TRBD2
CASSQEWLAANEQFF
TGTGCCAGCAGCCAAGAGTGGCTAGCGGCTAATGAGCAGTTCTTC
>TRBV28|many|TRBJ1-6|NA
CASSPLHNSPLHF
TGTGCCAGCAGTCCCCTTCATAATTCACCCCTCCACTTT
>TRBV19|medium-sized|TRBJ2-2|NA
CASSKGIAEPTGELFF
TGTGCCAGTAGTAAGGGAATAGCGGAGCCGACCGGGGAGCTGTTTTTT
>TRBV5-1|many|TRBJ1-1|NA
CASSSDGDTEAFF
TGCGCCAGCAGCTCGGACGGGGACACTGAAGCTTTCTTT